This T cell receptor beta chain comes out of a study of blood T cell repertoires in COVID-19. Study-level information: Acute-phase and convalescent COVID-19 samples originated in the United States, Italy and Spain. PBMCs, B-cell-depleted T cells, or T cells were the source of the cDNA or gDNA that made up the material.

Source study methods: Reference gene primer amplification yielded estimated nucleated cell counts. TCRdb's copy holds only in-frame clones and misses some; the assay was immunoSEQ multiplex PCR. V and J calls and clone size come straight from that table; D and trimming were deduced from the DNA. The sample includes 30,000 to 40,000 clones, around nine tenths of them seen just once. Germline V CDR1 and CDR2: SGHTA, FQGNSA. The CDR3 sequence is 16 residues long. V was pared by 5 bases and J by 0 bases, with 3 bases of the junction left unmatched. This TCR was sampled from a man between 65 and 85 years old with acute or convalescent COVID-19. Sequencing was done on a sample of peripheral blood. This chain joins TRBV7-2 and TRBJ2-2; 10 bases match TRBD2. The CDR3 sequence: CASSPTSGANTGELFF. As DNA, the CDR3 is TGTGCCAGCAGCCCTACTAGCGGGGCGAACACCGGGGAGCTGTTTTTT.